This record looks at one TCR beta chain sequence and its context. These data belong to a study of blood T cell repertoires in COVID-19. The method was immunoSEQ multiplex PCR; TCRdb's version includes in-frame clones alone and lacks a portion of them. Of around 370,000 clones listed, approximately 91% were seen once; the top ten hold about 6.7%. In germline, CDR1 is MNHEY, CDR2 SVGAGI. V was clipped by 0 bases and J by 7 bases, with 12 bases between them. The CDR3 is 14 amino acids. This clonotype was obtained from a woman in her 70s with COVID-19, enrolled during active disease. The rearrangement joins TRBV6-5 to TRBJ1-2; D is undetermined. Sequencing was carried out using peripheral blood. CDR3 loop: CASSYSLSEGGYTF. The CDR3 region has the DNA TGTGCCAGCAGTTACTCGTTGTCAGAGGGTGGCTACACCTTC.